This TCR beta chain was recorded in a study of OX40 agonist ivuxolimab in advanced cancers. Study-level information: Prior anti-PD-1, anti-PD-L1 or anti-CTLA-4 therapy did not bar entry, and around 39% had some.

Only in-frame clones appear in the TCRdb table, and some are missing; sequencing was by immunoSEQ multiplex PCR. The sample shows roughly 48,000 clones, 84% of them seen only once. Per germline, CDR1 MNHEY and CDR2 SMNVEV (reference sequence). Trimming shortened V by 8 bases and J by 4 bases, and 11 bases separated the two germline ends. This CDR3 comprises 12 residues. The V call is TRBV27, the J call TRBJ1-1, with a weak D call TRBD1 (6 bases). The TCR sequence derives from an adult with an advanced solid tumor such as melanoma, head and neck, liver or kidney cancer. Here the sequenced sample was CD4+ or CD8+ T cells sorted from blood, taken in a trial of the OX40 agonist ivuxolimab. The CDR3 loop is CASGRGRTEAFF. DNA of the CDR3: TGTGCCAGCGGCAGGGGACGCACTGAAGCTTTCTTT.